A single T cell receptor (beta chain) is shown here with its context. The assay was immunoSEQ multiplex PCR, and TCRdb's table has in-frame clones only and misses some. The sample consists of fewer than 700,000 clones, roughly 90% of them appearing once. Germline lookup yields CDR1 MGHRA and CDR2 YSYEKL. This CDR3 is built from 19 residues. The J segment lost 8 bases and the V segment lost 4 bases, leaving 19 bases of the junction unmatched. The data derive from a study of shared T cell receptors in the human thymus. This same sample was also part of a study on human thymus T cells.

This TCR was recovered from a boy younger than two with a congenital heart defect. The sequencing input was thymocytes. This sequence joins TRBV4-1 and TRBJ2-1, with 11 bases matching TRBD2. CDR3 DNA sequence: TGCGCCAGCAGCCCCCCCAAGGTCGGGGTGACTAGCGGGATAGATGAGCAGTTCTTC. Protein: CASSPPKVGVTSGIDEQFF.